Listed here are 11 T cell receptor beta chains from one sample, sequenced in a study of tumor-infiltrating lymphocytes in primary liver carcinoma. A constant-region primer primed TCR beta cDNA synthesis from 450 to 550 ng of total RNA. Slightly modified ARM-PCR served as the procedure for the TCR beta libraries. These libraries came from three rounds of nested multiplex PCR. The first two PCR rounds used TRBV1-TRBV30 forward primers with a C-beta reverse primer, around 10 cycles each. TCRdb ran MiXCR on the multiplex PCR reads and lists one entry per CDR3 protein. The table has fewer than 400,000 distinct CDR3 sequences, around 50% seen once. The study extracted blood RNA from unsorted whole blood and also extracted germline DNA. Source material: peripheral blood. The receptors here all came from a woman in her 30s with primary liver carcinoma and hepatitis B virus infection.

Concerning this clonotype itself: Given a much more abundant clone one base away, this may be a read error. J is TRBJ2-1 and V is TRBV10-2, with no clear D. The CDR3 is 12 amino acids. CDR1 is WSHSY, CDR2 SAAADI, per germline. The CDR3: CACSVSINEQFF. The DNA for the CDR3 is TGCGCCTGCAGCGTTAGTATCAATGAGCAGTTCTTC.

Note on this clonotype: The CDR3 ends on some other residue instead of the conserved phenylalanine or tryptophan, so this is likely a read error. The chain has TRBV11-2 and TRBJ2-1; 8 bases are a match to TRBD2. The trim removed 5 bases at V and 10 bases at J, leaving 7 bases unmatched. Germline assignment: CDR1 SGHAT and CDR2 FQNNGV. The CDR3 spans 13 residues. The CDR3 is CASSDTSGLEQFH. In nucleotides, the CDR3 is TGTGCCAGCAGCGACACTAGCGGCCTCGAGCAGTTCCAC.

V gene TRBV28 combines with J gene TRBJ2-5, with D uncertain. V lost 4 bases and J 2 bases, leaving 5 bases between the germline ends. This CDR3 is 12 amino acids long. Germline loops: CDR1 MDHEN, CDR2 SYDVKM. The CDR3: CASSSSQETQYF. The CDR3 DNA reads as TGTGCCAGCAGTTCCTCTCAAGAGACCCAGTACTTC.

This clonotype has ten or more counts. The rearrangement uses TRBV11-3 and TRBJ2-2; D gene unclear. CDR3 length: 13 residues. From germline, CDR1 is SGHNT and CDR2 YENEEA. The V end was cut by 0 bases, the J end by 3 bases, with 2 bases between. The CDR3 nucleotides are TGTGCCAGCAGCTTAGATCACACCGGGGAGCTGTTTTTT. It codes for CASSLDHTGELFF. Drawing the rest from reference TRBV11-3 and TRBJ2-2, the complete variable domain is EAGVVQSPRYKIIEKKQPVAFWCNPISGHNTLYWYLQNLGQGPELLIRYENEEAVDDSQLPKDRFSAERLKGVDSTLKIQPAELGDSAVYLCASSLDHTGELFFGEGSRLTVL.

The chain recombines TRBV28 with TRBJ1-2, with D maybe TRBD1 (6 bases). Germline values: CDR1 MDHEN, CDR2 SYDVKM. The V gene lost 7 bases and the J gene lost 4 bases, with 16 bases spanning the gap. The CDR3 contains 14 residues. CDR3: CASINKGGSYGYTF. Here the CDR3 DNA reads TGTGCCAGCATTAATAAGGGGGGCTCCTATGGCTACACCTTC.

Notes on this clonotype: A much larger clone differs from this one at a single base, so this may be a read error. The chain has TRBV29-1 and TRBJ2-7; 8 bases line up with TRBD2. The CDR3 sequence is 14 residues long. V lost 6 bases, J lost 1 base, and 8 bases stayed unmatched. Germline loops: CDR1 SQVTM, CDR2 ANQGSEA. CDR3 coding DNA: TGCAGCGTGTGCAGCGGGAGCCGTTCCTACGAGCAGTACTTC. It translates to CSVCSGSRSYEQYF.

This clonotype has at least ten counts. The J gene is TRBJ2-1, the V gene TRBV11-2; 7 bases line up with TRBD2. Germline assignment: CDR1 SGHAT and CDR2 FQNNGV. This CDR3 is built from 17 residues. V gave up 1 base and J gave up 4 bases; unmatched junction bases: 10. The CDR3 sequence is CASSLAGLAVIYNEQFF. Written as DNA, the CDR3 is TGTGCCAGCAGCTTAGCAGGTCTAGCGGTAATTTACAATGAGCAGTTCTTC. Full variable domain (remainder filled in from reference TRBV11-2 and TRBJ2-1): EAGVAQSPRYKIIEKRQSVAFWCNPISGHATLYWYQQILGQGPKLLIQFQNNGVVDDSQLPKDRFSAERLKGVDSTLKIQPAKLEDSAVYLCASSLAGLAVIYNEQFFGPGTRLTVL.

Details on this clonotype: Likely a read error: the CDR3 ends without its conserved phenylalanine or tryptophan. The chain carries TRBV20-1 and TRBJ1-1; D might be TRBD1 (5 bases). The germline gives CDR1 DFQATT, CDR2 SNEGSKA (reference sequence). The CDR3 runs to 12 residues. CDR3 sequence: CSAGQPNAEAFS. As DNA, the CDR3 is TGCAGTGCTGGACAACCGAACGCTGAAGCTTTCTCT.

As for this clonotype: A much larger clone lies a single base off, so this may be a read error. The chain recombines TRBV6-5 with TRBJ1-6; D is ambiguous. Germline V lookup: CDR1 MNHEY, CDR2 SVGAGI. The V end was cut by 2 bases, the J end by 12 bases, with 8 bases between. The CDR3 sequence is 12 residues long. CDR3 coding DNA: TGTGCCAGCAGTTACCCTGATTTACCCCTCCACTTT. Its protein product is CASSYPDLPLHF.

This clonotype was picked up many times. The V gene is TRBV6-6, the J gene TRBJ2-3; D call uncertain. Trimming left V 4 bases short and J 2 bases short, with 16 bases between. The length of the CDR3 is 16 residues. Germline assignment: CDR1 MNHNY and CDR2 SVGAGI (reference sequence). This CDR3 is CASSSYRPASTDTQYF. The DNA for the CDR3 is TGTGCCAGCAGTTCTTATCGACCAGCTTCCACAGATACGCAGTATTTT.

This chain uses TRBV25-1 with TRBJ2-5, with a tentative D call TRBD2 (6 bases). The germline CDR1 and CDR2 sequences are MGHDK and SYGVNS. The CDR3 spans 16 residues. V gave up 1 base and J gave up 4 bases, with 16 bases separating them. The CDR3 protein is CASSESFSAGRETQYF. CDR3 in DNA: TGTGCCAGCAGTGAATCCTTCTCCGCGGGGAGAGAGACCCAGTACTTC.